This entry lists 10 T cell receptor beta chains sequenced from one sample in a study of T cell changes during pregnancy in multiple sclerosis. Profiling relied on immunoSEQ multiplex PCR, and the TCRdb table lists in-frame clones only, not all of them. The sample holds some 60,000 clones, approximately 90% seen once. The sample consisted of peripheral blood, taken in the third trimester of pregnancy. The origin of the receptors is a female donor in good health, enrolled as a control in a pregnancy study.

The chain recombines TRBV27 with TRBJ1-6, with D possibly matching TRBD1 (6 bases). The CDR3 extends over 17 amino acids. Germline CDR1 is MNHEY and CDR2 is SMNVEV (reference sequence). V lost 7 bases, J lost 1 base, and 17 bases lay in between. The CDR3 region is CASMGGSTGSYNSPLHF. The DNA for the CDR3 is TGTGCCAGCATGGGAGGGAGTACAGGGTCCTATAATTCACCCCTCCACTTT.

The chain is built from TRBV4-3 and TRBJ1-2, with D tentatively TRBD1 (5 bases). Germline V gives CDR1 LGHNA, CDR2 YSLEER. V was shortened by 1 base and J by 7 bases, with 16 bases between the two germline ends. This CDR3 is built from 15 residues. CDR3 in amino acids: CASSQGAGLPGGYTF. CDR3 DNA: TGCGCCAGCAGCCAAGGGGCAGGGCTCCCAGGTGGCTACACCTTC.

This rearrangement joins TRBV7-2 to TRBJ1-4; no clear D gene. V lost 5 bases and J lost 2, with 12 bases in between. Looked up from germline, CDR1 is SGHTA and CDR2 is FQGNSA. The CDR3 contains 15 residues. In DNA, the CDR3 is TGTGCCAGCAGCCCAAGAGGGAGGACTAATGAAAAACTGTTTTTT. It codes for CASSPRGRTNEKLFF.

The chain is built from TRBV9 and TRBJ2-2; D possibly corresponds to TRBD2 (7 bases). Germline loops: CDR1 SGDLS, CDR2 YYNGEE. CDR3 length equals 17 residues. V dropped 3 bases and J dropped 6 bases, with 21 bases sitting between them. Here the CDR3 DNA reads TGTGCCAGCAGCGCCCGGCGGGGGCCCATATCGGCCGGGGAGCTGTTTTTT. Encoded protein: CASSARRGPISAGELFF.

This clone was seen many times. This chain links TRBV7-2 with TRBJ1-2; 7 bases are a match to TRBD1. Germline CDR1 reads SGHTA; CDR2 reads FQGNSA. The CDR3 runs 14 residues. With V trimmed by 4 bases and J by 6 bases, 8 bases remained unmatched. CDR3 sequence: CASSWTGTAHGYTF. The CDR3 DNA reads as TGTGCCAGCAGCTGGACCGGGACAGCCCATGGCTACACCTTC.

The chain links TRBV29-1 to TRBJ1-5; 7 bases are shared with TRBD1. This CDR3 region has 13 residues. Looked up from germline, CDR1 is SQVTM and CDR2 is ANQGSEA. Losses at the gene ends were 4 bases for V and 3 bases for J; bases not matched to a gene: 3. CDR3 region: CSVADRVNQPQHF. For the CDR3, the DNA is TGCAGCGTTGCTGACAGGGTCAATCAGCCCCAGCATTTT.

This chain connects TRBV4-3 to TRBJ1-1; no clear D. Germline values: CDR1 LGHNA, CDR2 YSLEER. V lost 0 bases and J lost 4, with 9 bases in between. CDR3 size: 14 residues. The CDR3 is CASSQEGRITEAFF. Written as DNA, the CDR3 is TGCGCCAGCAGCCAAGAGGGCAGGATCACTGAAGCTTTCTTT.

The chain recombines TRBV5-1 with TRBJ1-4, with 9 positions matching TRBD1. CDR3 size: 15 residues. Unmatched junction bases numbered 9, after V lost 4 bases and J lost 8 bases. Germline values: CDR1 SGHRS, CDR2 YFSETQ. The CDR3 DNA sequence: TGCGCCAGCAGCCAGTCAGGGACAGGGAACGAAAAACTGTTTTTT. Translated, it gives CASSQSGTGNEKLFF.

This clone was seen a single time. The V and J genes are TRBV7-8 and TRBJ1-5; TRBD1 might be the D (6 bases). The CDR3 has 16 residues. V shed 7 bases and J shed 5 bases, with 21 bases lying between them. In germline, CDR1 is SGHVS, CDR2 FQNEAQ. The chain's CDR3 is CASKVSGRGIDQPQHF. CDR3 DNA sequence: TGTGCCAGCAAAGTTTCCGGTAGGGGGATCGATCAGCCCCAGCATTTT.

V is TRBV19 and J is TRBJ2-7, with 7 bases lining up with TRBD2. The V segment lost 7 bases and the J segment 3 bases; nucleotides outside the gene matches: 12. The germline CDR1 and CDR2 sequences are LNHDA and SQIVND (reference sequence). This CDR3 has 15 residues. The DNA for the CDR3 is TGTGCCAGTAAGGCGAGCGGGACGGTATACTACGAGCAGTACTTC. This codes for CASKASGTVYYEQYF. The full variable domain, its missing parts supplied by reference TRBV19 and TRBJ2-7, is DGGITQSPKYLFRKEGQNVTLSCEQNLNHDAMYWYRQDPGQGLRLIYYSQIVNDFQKGDIAEGYSVSREKKESFPLTVTSAQKNPTAFYLCASKASGTVYYEQYFGPGTRLTVT.